This TCR beta chain came from a study of OX40 agonist ivuxolimab in advanced cancers. Study overall: Those enrolled were 70% to 85% male, with a mean age of approximately 60 years and ages from roughly 20 to 85. Study observations and caveats: Relative to CD4+ cells, CD8+ T cells on average had more expanded clones.

In this sample, this clone turned up once. No antigen is known for it. Clones were read by immunoSEQ multiplex PCR, and TCRdb kept only the in-frame ones, dropping some. The sample lists over 85,000 clones, approximately 80% seen once, with roughly 1.1% in the top ten. The V gene's germline CDR1 is MDHEN and CDR2 SYDVKM. This CDR3 spans 14 amino acids. V was trimmed by 3 bases and J by 9 bases, leaving 15 bases between them. No patient had autoimmune disease or received systemic immunosuppression. Blood specimens came from baseline, cycle 4 day 1, and cycle 7 day 1. This chain uses TRBV28 with TRBJ1-5; D is ambiguous. The source of this sequence is an adult with an advanced solid tumor such as melanoma, head and neck, liver or kidney cancer. The sequencing here drew on CD4+ or CD8+ T cells sorted from blood, taken in a trial of the OX40 agonist ivuxolimab. The CDR3 protein is CASSLLGEPGPQHF. The CDR3 nucleotides read TGTGCCAGCAGTTTGCTAGGCGAGCCTGGGCCCCAGCATTTT.